The 9 T cell receptor beta chains presented below share a single source sample, sequenced in a study of neurological immune-mediated disorders. Each CDR3 protein gets one entry after TCRdb re-called the 5' RACE reads with MiXCR. Among about 55,000 distinct CDR3 sequences, about 4% were seen once, and the ten largest hold roughly 1.9%. The sequencing input was CD4+ T cells from blood. The receptors shown here come from a woman between 40 and 50 years old with multiple sclerosis.

The sample holds many counts of this clonotype. The chain links TRBV5-6 to TRBJ2-3, with no clear D. This CDR3 contains 16 residues. V was cut by 6 bases and J by 0 bases, with 17 bases left in between. Per the germline V gene, CDR1 is SGHDT and CDR2 is YYEEEE. This CDR3 is CASTSMTRFSTDTQYF. As DNA, the CDR3 is TGTGCCAGCACCAGTATGACCAGATTCAGCACAGATACGCAGTATTTT.

This clonotype occurred many times. The chain uses TRBV27 and TRBJ2-5, with 10 bases aligning to TRBD2. There are 14 residues in the CDR3. The germline gives CDR1 MNHEY, CDR2 SMNVEV (reference sequence). After removal of 4 bases from V and 5 bases from J, the junction contained 4 bases not matched to a gene. CDR3 loop: CASSSSGGSETQYF. CDR3 sequence (DNA): TGTGCCAGCAGTTCTAGCGGGGGTAGCGAGACCCAGTACTTC.

At least ten counts were recorded for this clonotype. V usage is TRBV5-1 and J usage is TRBJ1-1; maybe TRBD1 (5 bases). From germline, CDR1 is SGHRS and CDR2 YFSETQ. The V and J ends lost 2 bases and 0 bases respectively, with 11 bases between them. The CDR3 extends over 15 amino acids. The CDR3 region has the DNA TGCGCCAGCAGCTTCTTGGGGCAGTTGAACACTGAAGCTTTCTTT. Translation: CASSFLGQLNTEAFF.

This clonotype was recorded at least ten times. This chain links TRBV27 with TRBJ2-3, with D possibly being TRBD1 or TRBD2 (5 bases each). Germline CDR1 is MNHEY and CDR2 is SMNVEV (reference sequence). CDR3 length equals 17 residues. Trimming shortened V by 0 bases and J by 4 bases, and 17 bases separated the two germline ends. The CDR3 nucleotides read TGTGCCAGCAGTTTATCCGGGGCATCATTCCGTTCAGATACGCAGTATTTT. Its translation: CASSLSGASFRSDTQYF.

This clonotype showed up many times. The chain has TRBV20-1 and TRBJ1-5, with D unclear. Germline lookup yields CDR1 DFQATT and CDR2 SNEGSKA (reference sequence). The CDR3 extends over 13 amino acids. Trimming shortened V by 3 bases and J by 6 bases, and 12 bases separated the two germline ends. The CDR3 DNA sequence: TGCAGTGCTAGTGAGGGAAGGGTTCAGCCCCAGCATTTT. Amino acids: CSASEGRVQPQHF.

This clonotype was detected many times. The genes are TRBV5-1 and TRBJ2-1; tentatively, D is TRBD2 (5 bases). The CDR3 sequence is 15 residues long. V was shortened by 3 bases and J by 0 bases, with 10 bases between the two germline ends. Per germline, CDR1 SGHRS and CDR2 YFSETQ. The CDR3 reads CASSSDWGSYNEQFF. The CDR3 nucleotides read TGCGCCAGCAGCTCGGACTGGGGCTCCTACAATGAGCAGTTCTTC.

Many counts were recorded for this clonotype. The chain carries TRBV29-1 and TRBJ2-2; D uncertain. The CDR3 runs 13 residues. Germline-derived CDR1 and CDR2 are SQVTM and ANQGSEA. V shed 2 bases and J shed 6 bases, with 10 bases lying between them. CDR3: CSVEKLVAGELFF. DNA for the CDR3: TGCAGCGTTGAAAAGCTTGTGGCCGGGGAGCTGTTTTTT.

This clonotype was observed at least ten times. The rearrangement uses TRBV20-1 and TRBJ2-7; possibly TRBD1 or TRBD2 for D (6 bases each). Germline assignment: CDR1 DFQATT and CDR2 SNEGSKA (reference sequence). The CDR3 consists of 12 residues. Trimming shortened V by 6 bases and J by 5 bases, and 14 bases separated the two germline ends. DNA of the CDR3: TGCAGTGCCGGACAGCCGGGGGACGAGCAGTACTTC. Its protein is CSAGQPGDEQYF.

The sample holds many counts of this clonotype. The chain uses TRBV7-2 and TRBJ2-1; 9 bases are shared with TRBD1. The germline V gene has CDR1 SGHTA and CDR2 FQGNSA. The CDR3 length is 15 residues. J was trimmed by 2 bases and V by 5 bases; bases with no gene match: 4. This chain's CDR3 is CASSPGTGPYNEQFF. The CDR3 DNA is TGTGCCAGCAGCCCCGGGACAGGGCCCTACAATGAGCAGTTCTTC.